Given below is one T cell receptor (beta chain) in context. The target antigen is unknown. This specimen comes from a study of blood T cells in healthy people across ages. Study background: Template switching recovered approximately one barcoded beta molecule for every two T cells. Broader study findings: TCR beta diversity per million T cells fell roughly linearly with age.

The authors ran a second PCR of about 7 to 11 cycles using a sample-barcoded 5' primer and a J-beta primer mix. TCRdb re-analysed the 5' RACE reads in MiXCR, keeping a single row per CDR3 protein. The data hold roughly 1.5 million distinct CDR3 sequences, with around 40% observed a single time. From germline, CDR1 is SGHVS and CDR2 FNYEAQ. Unmatched junction bases numbered 9, after V lost 4 bases and J lost 10 bases. CDR3 length equals 14 residues. Each donor gave approximately 9.1 milliliters of peripheral blood. The clonotype originates from a woman under 30 in good health. V and J are TRBV7-6 and TRBJ2-1; 8 bases are shared with TRBD2. The sample comprised blood. The CDR3 sequence is CASSSRTSGKEQFF. The CDR3 DNA follows: TGTGCCAGCAGCTCCCGAACTAGCGGTAAAGAGCAGTTCTTC. The whole variable domain, remainder taken from reference TRBV7-6 and TRBJ2-1, is GAGVSQSPRYKVTKRGQDVALRCDPISGHVSLYWYRQALGQGPEFLTYFNYEAQQDKSGLPNDRFSAERPEGSISTLTIQRTEQRDSAMYRCASSSRTSGKEQFFGPGTRLTVL.